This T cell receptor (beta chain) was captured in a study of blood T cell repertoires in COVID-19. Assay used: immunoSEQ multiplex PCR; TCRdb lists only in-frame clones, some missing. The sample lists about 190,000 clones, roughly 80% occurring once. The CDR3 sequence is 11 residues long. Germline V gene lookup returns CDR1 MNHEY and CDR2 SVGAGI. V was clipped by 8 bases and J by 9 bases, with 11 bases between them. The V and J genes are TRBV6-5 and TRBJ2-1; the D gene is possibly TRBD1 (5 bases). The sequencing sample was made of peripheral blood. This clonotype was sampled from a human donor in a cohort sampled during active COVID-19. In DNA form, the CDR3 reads TGTGCCAGCCAGGGAATCGGTGAGCAGTTCTTC. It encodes CASQGIGEQFF.